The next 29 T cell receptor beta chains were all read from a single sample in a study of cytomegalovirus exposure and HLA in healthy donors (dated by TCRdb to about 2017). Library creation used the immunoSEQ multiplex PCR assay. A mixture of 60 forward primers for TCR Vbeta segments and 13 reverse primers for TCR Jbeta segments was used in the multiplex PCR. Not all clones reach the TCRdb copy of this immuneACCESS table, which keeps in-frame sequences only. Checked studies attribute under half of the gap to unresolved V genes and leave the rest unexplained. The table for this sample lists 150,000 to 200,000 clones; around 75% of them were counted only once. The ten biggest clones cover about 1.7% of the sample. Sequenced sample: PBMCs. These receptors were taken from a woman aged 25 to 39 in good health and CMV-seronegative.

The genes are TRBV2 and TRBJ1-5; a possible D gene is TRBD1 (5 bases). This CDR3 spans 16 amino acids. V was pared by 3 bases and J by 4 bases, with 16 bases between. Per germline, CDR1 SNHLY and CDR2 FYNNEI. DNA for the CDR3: TGTGCCAGCAGTGACGGCGGGGCTGGGAAAAATCAGCCCCAGCATTTT. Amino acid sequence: CASSDGGAGKNQPQHF.

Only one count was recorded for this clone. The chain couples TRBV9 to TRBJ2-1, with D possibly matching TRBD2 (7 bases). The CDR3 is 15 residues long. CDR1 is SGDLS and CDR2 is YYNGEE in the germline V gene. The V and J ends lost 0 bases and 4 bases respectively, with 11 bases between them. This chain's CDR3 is CASSVEGGGYNEQFF. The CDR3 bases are TGTGCCAGCAGCGTAGAGGGGGGGGGTTACAATGAGCAGTTCTTC.

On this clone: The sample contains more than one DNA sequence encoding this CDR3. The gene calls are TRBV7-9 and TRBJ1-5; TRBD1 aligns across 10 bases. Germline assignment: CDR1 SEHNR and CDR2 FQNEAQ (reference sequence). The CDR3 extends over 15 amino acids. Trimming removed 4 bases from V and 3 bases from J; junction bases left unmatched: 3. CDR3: CASSSGQGYNQPQHF. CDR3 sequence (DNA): TGTGCCAGCAGCTCGGGACAGGGGTACAATCAGCCCCAGCATTTT.

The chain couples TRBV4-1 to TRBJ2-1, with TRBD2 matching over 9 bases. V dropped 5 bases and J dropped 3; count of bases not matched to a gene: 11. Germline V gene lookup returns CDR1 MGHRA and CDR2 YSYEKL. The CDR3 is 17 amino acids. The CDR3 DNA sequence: TGCGCCAGCAGCAAGCTTGTCGGGCGGGGGGGCTACAATGAGCAGTTCTTC. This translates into CASSKLVGRGGYNEQFF.

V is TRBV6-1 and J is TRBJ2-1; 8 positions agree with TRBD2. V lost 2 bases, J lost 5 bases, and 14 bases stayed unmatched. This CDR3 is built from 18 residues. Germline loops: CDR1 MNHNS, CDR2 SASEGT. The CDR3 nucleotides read TGTGCCAGCAGTGAAATCGGGGGTCTAGCGGGCCGGAACAATGAGCAGTTCTTC. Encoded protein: CASSEIGGLAGRNNEQFF.

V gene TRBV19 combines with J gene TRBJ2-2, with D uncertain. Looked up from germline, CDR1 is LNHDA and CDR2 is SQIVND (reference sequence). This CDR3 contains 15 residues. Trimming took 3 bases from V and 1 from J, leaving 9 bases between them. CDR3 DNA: TGTGCCAGTAGTATTTTGACGGGGAACACCGGGGAGCTGTTTTTT. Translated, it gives CASSILTGNTGELFF.

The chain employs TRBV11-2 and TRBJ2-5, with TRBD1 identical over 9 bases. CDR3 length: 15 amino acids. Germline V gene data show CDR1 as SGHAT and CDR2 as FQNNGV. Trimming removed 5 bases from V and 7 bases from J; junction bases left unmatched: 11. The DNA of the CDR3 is TGTGCCAGCAGCGCCCGGGACAGGGTCATCGGGACCCAGTACTTC. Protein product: CASSARDRVIGTQYF.

As DNA, the CDR3 is TGTGCCAGCAGTCCCGGGGACCTCGTCAGGGGGGATACGCAGTATTTT. Its translation is CASSPGDLVRGDTQYF. This chain connects TRBV6-4 to TRBJ2-3; 7 bases fit TRBD1. The CDR3 covers 16 residues. Germline CDR1 reads MRHNA; CDR2 reads SNTAGT. After removal of 5 bases from V and 6 bases from J, the junction contained 14 bases not matched to a gene.

Here the CDR3 DNA reads TGCGCCAGCAGCCAAACCCGGGAGCCTGATGAAAAACTGTTTTTT. It specifies CASSQTREPDEKLFF. The chain couples TRBV4-3 to TRBJ1-4; D is ambiguous. The CDR3 covers 15 residues. From germline, CDR1 is LGHNA and CDR2 YSLEER. Trimming stripped 2 bases from V and 6 bases from J, with 13 bases between.

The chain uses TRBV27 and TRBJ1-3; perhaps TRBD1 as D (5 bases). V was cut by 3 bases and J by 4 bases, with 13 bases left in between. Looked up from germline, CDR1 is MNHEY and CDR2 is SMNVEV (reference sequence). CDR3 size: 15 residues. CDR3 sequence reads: CASSLGRASGNTIYF. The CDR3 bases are TGTGCCAGCAGTTTGGGCAGGGCGTCGGGAAACACCATATATTTT.

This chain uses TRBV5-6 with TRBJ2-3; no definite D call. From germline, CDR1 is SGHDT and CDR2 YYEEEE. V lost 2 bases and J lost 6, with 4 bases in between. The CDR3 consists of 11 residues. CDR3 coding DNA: TGTGCCAGCAGCTTCAGGGATACGCAGTATTTT. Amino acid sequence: CASSFRDTQYF.

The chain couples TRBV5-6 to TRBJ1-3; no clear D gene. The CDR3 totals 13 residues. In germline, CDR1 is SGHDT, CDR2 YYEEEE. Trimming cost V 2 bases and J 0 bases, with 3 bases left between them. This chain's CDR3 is CASSFSSGNTIYF. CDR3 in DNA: TGTGCCAGCAGCTTCAGCTCTGGAAACACCATATATTTT.

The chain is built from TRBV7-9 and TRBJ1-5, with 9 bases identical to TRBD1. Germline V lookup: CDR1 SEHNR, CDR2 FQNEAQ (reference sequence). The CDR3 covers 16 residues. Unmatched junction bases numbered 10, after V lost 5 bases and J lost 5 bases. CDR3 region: CASSPRGQGGDQPQHF. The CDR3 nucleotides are TGTGCCAGCAGCCCTCGGGGACAGGGAGGAGATCAGCCCCAGCATTTT.

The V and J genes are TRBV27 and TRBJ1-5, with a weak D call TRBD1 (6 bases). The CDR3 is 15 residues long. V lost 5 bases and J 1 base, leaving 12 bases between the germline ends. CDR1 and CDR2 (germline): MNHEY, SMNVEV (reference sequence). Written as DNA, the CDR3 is TGTGCCAGCAGTACAGAGGGGGTAAGCAATCAGCCCCAGCATTTT. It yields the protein CASSTEGVSNQPQHF.

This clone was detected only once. In DNA, the CDR3 is TGTGCCAGCAGCTCGCGGGGGCCAGGGATGAACACTGAAGCTTTCTTT. It translates to CASSSRGPGMNTEAFF. This chain links TRBV7-9 with TRBJ1-1; TRBD1 might be the D (6 bases). CDR1 and CDR2 from the germline V gene are SEHNR and FQNEAQ (reference sequence). V was cut by 4 bases and J by 0 bases, with 15 bases left in between. This CDR3 has 16 residues.

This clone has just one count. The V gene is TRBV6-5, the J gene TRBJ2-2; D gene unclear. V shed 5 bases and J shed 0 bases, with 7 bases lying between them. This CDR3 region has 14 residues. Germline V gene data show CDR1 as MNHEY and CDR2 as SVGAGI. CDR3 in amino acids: CASSKITNTGELFF. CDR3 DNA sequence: TGTGCCAGCAGTAAAATTACGAACACCGGGGAGCTGTTTTTT.

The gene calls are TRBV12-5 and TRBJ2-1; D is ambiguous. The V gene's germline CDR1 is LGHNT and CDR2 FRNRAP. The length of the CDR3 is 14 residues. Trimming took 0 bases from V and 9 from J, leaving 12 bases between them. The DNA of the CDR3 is TGTGCTAGTGGTTTGGTAGTTGACTTCGGTGAGCAGTTCTTC. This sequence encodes CASGLVVDFGEQFF.

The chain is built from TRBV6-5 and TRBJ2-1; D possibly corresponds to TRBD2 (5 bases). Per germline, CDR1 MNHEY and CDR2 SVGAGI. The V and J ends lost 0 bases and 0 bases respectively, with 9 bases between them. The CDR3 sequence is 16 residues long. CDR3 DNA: TGTGCCAGCAGTTACTCTCCCAGCGGCTCCTACAATGAGCAGTTCTTC. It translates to CASSYSPSGSYNEQFF.

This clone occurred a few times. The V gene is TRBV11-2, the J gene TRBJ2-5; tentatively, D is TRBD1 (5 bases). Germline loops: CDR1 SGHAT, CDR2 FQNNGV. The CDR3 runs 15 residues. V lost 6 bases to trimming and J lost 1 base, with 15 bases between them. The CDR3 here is CASRGLRTGQETQYF. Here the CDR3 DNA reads TGTGCCAGCAGGGGCTTACGTACAGGCCAAGAGACCCAGTACTTC.

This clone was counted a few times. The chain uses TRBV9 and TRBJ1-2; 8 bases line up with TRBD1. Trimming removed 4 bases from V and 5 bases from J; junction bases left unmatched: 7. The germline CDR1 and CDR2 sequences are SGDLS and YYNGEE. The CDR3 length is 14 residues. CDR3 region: CASSPSQGAYGYTF. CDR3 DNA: TGTGCCAGCAGCCCTAGTCAGGGGGCGTATGGCTACACCTTC.

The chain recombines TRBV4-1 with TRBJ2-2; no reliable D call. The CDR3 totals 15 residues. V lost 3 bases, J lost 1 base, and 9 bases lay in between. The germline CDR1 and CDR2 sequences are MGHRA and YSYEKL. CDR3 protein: CASSQRPMNTGELFF. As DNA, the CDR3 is TGCGCCAGCAGCCAGCGGCCGATGAACACCGGGGAGCTGTTTTTT.

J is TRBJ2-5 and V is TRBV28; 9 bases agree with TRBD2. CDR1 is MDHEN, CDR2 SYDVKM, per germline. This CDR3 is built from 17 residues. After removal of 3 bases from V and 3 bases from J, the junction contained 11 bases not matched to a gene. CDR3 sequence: CASSFLRRGGGKETQYF. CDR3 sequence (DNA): TGTGCCAGCAGTTTCCTCCGGCGGGGGGGCGGTAAAGAGACCCAGTACTTC.

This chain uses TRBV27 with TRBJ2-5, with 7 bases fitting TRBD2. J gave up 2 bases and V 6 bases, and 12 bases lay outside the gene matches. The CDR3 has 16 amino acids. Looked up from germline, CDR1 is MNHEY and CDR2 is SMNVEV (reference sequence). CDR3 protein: CASRSLGEGYQETQYF. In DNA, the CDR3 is TGTGCCAGCAGGTCCCTCGGGGAGGGGTATCAAGAGACCCAGTACTTC.

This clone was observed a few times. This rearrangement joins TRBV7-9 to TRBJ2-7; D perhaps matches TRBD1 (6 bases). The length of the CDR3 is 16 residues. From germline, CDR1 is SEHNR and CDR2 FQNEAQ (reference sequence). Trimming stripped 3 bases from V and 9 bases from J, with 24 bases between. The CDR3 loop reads CASSLWPWDQEGGQYF. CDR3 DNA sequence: TGTGCCAGCAGCTTGTGGCCCTGGGACCAGGAAGGGGGGCAGTACTTC.

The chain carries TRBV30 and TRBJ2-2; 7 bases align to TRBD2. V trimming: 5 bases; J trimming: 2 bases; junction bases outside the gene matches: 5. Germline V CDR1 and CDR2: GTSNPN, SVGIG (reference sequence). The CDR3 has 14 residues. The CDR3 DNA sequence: TGTGCCTGGGGGGAGGGACCTAACACCGGGGAGCTGTTTTTT. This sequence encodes CAWGEGPNTGELFF.

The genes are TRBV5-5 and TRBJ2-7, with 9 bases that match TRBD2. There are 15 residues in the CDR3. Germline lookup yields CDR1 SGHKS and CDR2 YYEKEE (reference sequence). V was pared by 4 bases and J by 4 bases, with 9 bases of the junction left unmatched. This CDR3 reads CASSRDGTSRYEQYF. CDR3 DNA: TGTGCCAGCAGCCGTGATGGGACTAGCAGATACGAGCAGTACTTC.

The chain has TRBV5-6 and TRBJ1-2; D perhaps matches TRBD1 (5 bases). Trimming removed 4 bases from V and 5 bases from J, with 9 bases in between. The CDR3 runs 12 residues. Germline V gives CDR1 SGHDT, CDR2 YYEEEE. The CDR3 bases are TGTGCCAGCAGCAGGGACTCATATGGCTACACCTTC. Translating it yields CASSRDSYGYTF.

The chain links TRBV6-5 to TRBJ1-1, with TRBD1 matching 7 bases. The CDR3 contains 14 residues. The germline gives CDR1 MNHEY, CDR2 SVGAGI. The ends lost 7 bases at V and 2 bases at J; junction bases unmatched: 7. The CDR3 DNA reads TGTGCCAGCAACCGGGGACAGAGAAACACTGAAGCTTTCTTT. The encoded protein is CASNRGQRNTEAFF.

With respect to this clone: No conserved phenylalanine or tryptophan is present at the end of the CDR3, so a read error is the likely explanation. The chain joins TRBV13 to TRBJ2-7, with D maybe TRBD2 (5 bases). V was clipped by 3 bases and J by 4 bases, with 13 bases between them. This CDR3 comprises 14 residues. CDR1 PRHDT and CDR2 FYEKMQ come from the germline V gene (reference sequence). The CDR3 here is CASSFREGRYEQYL. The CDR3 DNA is TGTGCCAGCAGCTTCCGGGAAGGAAGATACGAGCAGTACCTC.